The 14 T cell receptor beta chains in this list originate from one sample, sequenced in a study of blood T cell repertoires in COVID-19. Profiling relied on immunoSEQ multiplex PCR, and the TCRdb table lists in-frame clones only, not all of them. The table has around 170,000 clones, 74% seen once; the top ten hold 3%. The sample taken for sequencing was peripheral blood. The source of these receptors is a woman older than 75 with acute or convalescent COVID-19.

The rearrangement joins TRBV30 to TRBJ2-6, with D unresolved. The CDR3 sequence is 13 residues long. The V gene lost 7 bases and the J gene lost 0 bases, with 7 bases spanning the gap. The germline V gene encodes CDR1 GTSNPN and CDR2 SVGIG (reference sequence). The CDR3, as DNA: TGTGCCTCGCAGCGCTCTGGGGCCAACGTCCTGACTTTC. Encoded protein: CASQRSGANVLTF.

The chain is built from TRBV19 and TRBJ1-1; TRBD1 is a possible D gene (6 bases). The CDR3 has 15 amino acids. V was pared by 3 bases and J by 0 bases, with 11 bases between. Germline V gene data show CDR1 as LNHDA and CDR2 as SQIVND (reference sequence). The CDR3 loop reads CASSIQQGMNTEAFF. The CDR3 DNA is TGTGCCAGTAGTATCCAACAGGGCATGAACACTGAAGCTTTCTTT.

This chain links TRBV7-9 with TRBJ2-1, with 10 positions matching TRBD2. Germline-derived CDR1 and CDR2 are SEHNR and FQNEAQ (reference sequence). J gave up 7 bases and V 5 bases, and 8 bases lay outside the gene matches. The CDR3 runs to 15 residues. In DNA form, the CDR3 reads TGTGCCAGCAGCCAAGCGGGAGGGCGAGAGAATGAGCAGTTCTTC. It translates to CASSQAGGRENEQFF. The whole variable domain, remainder taken from reference TRBV7-9 and TRBJ2-1, is DTGVSQNPRHKITKRGQNVTFRCDPISEHNRLYWYRQTLGQGPEFLTYFQNEAQLEKSRLLSDRFSAERPKGSFSTLEIQRTEQGDSAMYLCASSQAGGRENEQFFGPGTRLTVL.

The rearrangement joins TRBV2 to TRBJ2-7, with 9 bases lining up with TRBD1. Germline assignment: CDR1 SNHLY and CDR2 FYNNEI. This CDR3 region has 14 residues. Losses at the gene ends were 7 bases for V and 4 bases for J; bases not matched to a gene: 8. CDR3 region: CASTTDRGEYEQYF. As DNA, the CDR3 is TGTGCCAGCACCACCGACAGGGGGGAATACGAGCAGTACTTC.

The genes are TRBV5-6 and TRBJ2-2; 8 bases fit TRBD2. This CDR3 has 16 residues. V shed 4 bases and J 4 bases; nucleotides not matched to a gene: 9. CDR1 SGHDT and CDR2 YYEEEE come from the germline V gene. Here the CDR3 reads CASSTGGGFVTGELFF. In DNA form, the CDR3 reads TGTGCCAGCAGCACCGGCGGGGGGTTCGTCACCGGGGAGCTGTTTTTT. Supplemented by reference TRBV5-6 and TRBJ2-2, the full variable domain reads DAGVTQSPTHLIKTRGQQVTLRCSPKSGHDTVSWYQQALGQGPQFIFQYYEEEERQRGNFPDRFSGHQFPNYSSELNVNALLLGDSALYLCASSTGGGFVTGELFFGEGSRLTVL.

Note on this clone: The sample carries other DNA sequences with the same CDR3. The chain joins TRBV19 to TRBJ2-7; maybe TRBD1 (7 bases). V was clipped by 6 bases and J by 3 bases, with 12 bases between them. This CDR3 spans 13 amino acids. CDR1 is LNHDA and CDR2 is SQIVND in the germline V gene (reference sequence). CDR3 residues: CASRRDRGYEQYF. The CDR3 DNA follows: TGTGCCAGTAGGCGGGACAGAGGCTACGAGCAGTACTTC.

This clone was seen more than once but under ten times. The V call is TRBV27, the J call TRBJ1-2; D is possibly TRBD1 (5 bases). Trimming stripped 6 bases from V and 2 bases from J, with 10 bases between. Germline V CDR1 and CDR2: MNHEY, SMNVEV (reference sequence). The CDR3 extends over 13 amino acids. CDR3 coding DNA: TGTGCCAGCAGGCCCGGGGGAAACTATGGCTACACCTTC. Translation: CASRPGGNYGYTF.

V and J are TRBV4-2 and TRBJ2-1; 10 nucleotides match TRBD2. Per the germline V gene, CDR1 is LGHNA and CDR2 is YNFKEQ. V lost 2 bases, J lost 6 bases, and 7 bases stayed unmatched. CDR3 length: 16 amino acids. The CDR3 DNA follows: TGTGCCAGCAGCCAACAAGCGGGAGGGCCGGGCAATGAGCAGTTCTTC. Protein sequence: CASSQQAGGPGNEQFF.

The CDR3 protein is CAIKISSAAYEQYF. For the CDR3, the DNA is TGTGCCATCAAAATTTCTAGCGCAGCCTACGAGCAGTACTTC. J is TRBJ2-7 and V is TRBV10-3; tentative D call: TRBD2 (6 bases). The CDR3 contains 14 residues. Germline CDR1 is ENHRY and CDR2 is SYGVKD. Trimming pared 7 bases from V and 2 bases from J, leaving 15 bases between.

V gene TRBV10-3 combines with J gene TRBJ1-6; perhaps TRBD1 as D (5 bases). Germline lookup yields CDR1 ENHRY and CDR2 SYGVKD. Between the trimmed V and J ends, which lost 3 bases and 4 bases, there was a span of 7 bases. The CDR3 contains 14 residues. The CDR3 sequence: CAISEAGYNSPLHF. CDR3 in DNA: TGTGCCATCAGTGAAGCAGGGTATAATTCACCCCTCCACTTT.

J is TRBJ2-7 and V is TRBV19; 12 bases agree with TRBD2. This CDR3 is 15 amino acids long. The V gene's germline CDR1 is LNHDA and CDR2 SQIVND (reference sequence). V shed 5 bases and J 2 bases; nucleotides not matched to a gene: 4. CDR3 in amino acids: CASSPGLAGTYEQYF. CDR3 DNA sequence: TGTGCCAGTAGTCCAGGACTAGCGGGGACCTACGAGCAGTACTTC.

This sequence joins TRBV28 and TRBJ1-1, with D unresolved. V lost 6 bases and J lost 7, with 18 bases in between. The CDR3 extends over 14 amino acids. The germline V gene encodes CDR1 MDHEN and CDR2 SYDVKM. In DNA, the CDR3 is TGTGCCAGCAGCTCATCCCTGCCAAGACTTGAAGCTTTCTTT. Translated, it gives CASSSSLPRLEAFF.

This clone was counted only a few times. The rearrangement joins TRBV2 to TRBJ2-3; D unresolved. CDR1 is SNHLY and CDR2 is FYNNEI in the germline V gene. V lost 2 bases, J lost 3 bases, and 9 bases lay in between. The CDR3 contains 14 residues. The CDR3 coding sequence is TGTGCCAGCAGTGAATATCCCTTGACAGATACGCAGTATTTT. As protein: CASSEYPLTDTQYF.

The chain employs TRBV5-4 and TRBJ1-5, with D possibly TRBD1 on 5 matching bases. Germline CDR1 is SGHNT and CDR2 is YYREEE (reference sequence). With 4 bases removed from V and 1 base from J, the gap between germline ends came to 15 bases. The CDR3 totals 16 residues. CDR3 in amino acids: CASSIGGGLSNQPQHF. DNA for the CDR3: TGTGCCAGCAGCATTGGGGGGGGATTAAGCAATCAGCCCCAGCATTTT.